Listed below are T cell receptor beta chains from one sample, sequenced in a study of blood T cell repertoires in COVID-19. Sequencing was performed with immunoSEQ multiplex PCR; in TCRdb, only in-frame clones are kept and a portion is missing. Found here are approximately 300,000 clones, 86% of them singletons; the top ten hold approximately 1.5%. What was sequenced was peripheral blood. These receptors were taken from a woman between 50 and 59 years old with acute or convalescent COVID-19. CDR3s include the opening cysteine and the closing phenylalanine or tryptophan. The order of the fields is clone size, V gene, J gene, D gene, CDR3 protein, CDR3 DNA. A D gene is named only where the DNA matches it firmly. Where a row states a size, it is once, few, many or the class of an expanded clone; other rows omit it.

once	TRBV7-8	TRBJ1-6	-	CASSFQGNSPLHF	TGTGCCAGCAGCTTCCAGGGGAATTCACCCCTCCACTTT
-	TRBV7-2	TRBJ1-2	TRBD1	CASTVGQGAFNGYTF	TGTGCCAGCACCGTGGGACAGGGGGCATTTAATGGCTACACCTTC
-	TRBV4-1	TRBJ1-4	-	CASSQRSGAEKLFF	TGCGCCAGCAGCCAAAGGTCAGGTGCTGAAAAACTGTTTTTT
-	TRBV5-6	TRBJ1-2	-	CASSLYRANYGYTF	TGTGCCAGCAGCTTATATCGGGCTAACTATGGCTACACCTTC
-	TRBV12-3/TRBV12-4	TRBJ1-2	-	CASSLALYGYTF	TGTGCCAGCAGTTTAGCACTCTATGGCTACACCTTC
-	TRBV28	TRBJ2-1	TRBD2	CASSLGGTTVNEQFF	TGTGCCAGCAGTTTGGGGGGGACCACCGTTAATGAGCAGTTCTTC
-	TRBV29-1	TRBJ1-4	-	CSVVAETSEKLFF	TGCAGCGTTGTCGCAGAAACTAGTGAAAAACTGTTTTTT
once	TRBV27	TRBJ2-1	-	CASSSYREPLYNEQFF	TGTGCCAGCAGTTCCTACAGGGAACCCCTCTACAATGAGCAGTTCTTC
-	TRBV28	TRBJ2-3	TRBD2	CASSTFLLSGADVSTDTQYF	TGTGCCAGCAGTACCTTCCTTCTTAGCGGGGCTGATGTTAGCACAGATACGCAGTATTTT
-	TRBV5-3	TRBJ2-7	-	CARSLVPNF	TGTGCCAGAAGCTTGGTCCCAAACTTC
-	TRBV5-4	TRBJ2-3	TRBD2	CASSTKLAGTDTQYF	TGTGCCAGCAGCACCAAACTAGCGGGTACAGATACGCAGTATTTT
-	TRBV2	TRBJ2-3	TRBD2	CANREGRTDTQYF	TGTGCCAACCGGGAGGGACGCACAGATACGCAGTATTTT
-	TRBV6-6	TRBJ1-2	-	CASSYSGPSGGYTF	TGTGCCAGCAGTTACTCGGGTCCCTCCGGGGGCTACACCTTC
-	TRBV5-1	TRBJ1-3	TRBD1	CASSVTGGSGNTIYF	TGCGCCAGCAGCGTGACAGGGGGCTCTGGAAACACCATATATTTT
-	TRBV5-1	TRBJ2-1	TRBD2	CASSPLAGGRYNEQFF	TGCGCCAGCAGCCCACTAGCGGGAGGGAGGTACAATGAGCAGTTCTTC
-	TRBV7-2	TRBJ1-3	-	CASSEHGNTIYF	TGTGCCAGCAGTGAGCATGGAAACACCATATATTTT
few	TRBV5-1	TRBJ2-3	-	CASSLWPGTSGTDTQYF	TGCGCCAGCAGCTTGTGGCCCGGGACATCGGGTACGGATACGCAGTATTTT
-	TRBV12-5	TRBJ2-7	-	CASVADSYPYEQYF	TGTGCTAGTGTCGCCGACAGCTACCCCTACGAGCAGTACTTC
-	TRBV7-2	TRBJ2-1	TRBD1	CASSVGTGDEQFF	TGTGCCAGCAGCGTAGGGACAGGGGATGAGCAGTTCTTC
-	TRBV19	TRBJ2-3	TRBD1	CASSIWDSNTDTQYF	TGTGCCAGTAGTATTTGGGACAGTAACACAGATACGCAGTATTTT
-	TRBV27	TRBJ2-7	-	CASQGGGKIYEQYF	TGTGCCAGCCAAGGGGGGGGTAAGATCTACGAGCAGTACTTC
-	TRBV5-1	TRBJ1-2	-	CASSLAGVGYGYTF	TGCGCCAGCAGCTTGGCCGGGGTCGGCTATGGCTACACCTTC
-	TRBV3-1/TRBV3-2	TRBJ2-5	TRBD2	CASSQEASGGTQYF	TGTGCCAGCAGCCAAGAGGCTAGCGGGGGGACCCAGTACTTC
-	TRBV20-1	TRBJ1-1	-	CRVTVGTEAFF	TGCAGAGTCACAGTTGGCACTGAAGCTTTCTTT
-	TRBV24-1	TRBJ1-5	TRBD1	CATSDGARGLGNQPQHF	TGTGCCACCAGTGATGGCGCTAGGGGGCTTGGCAATCAGCCCCAGCATTTT
-	TRBV27	TRBJ1-5	-	CASSVSREPPNQPQHF	TGTGCCAGCAGTGTCTCCCGGGAGCCACCTAATCAGCCCCAGCATTTT
-	TRBV28	TRBJ1-1	TRBD1	CASSPTPGTGFGTEAFF	TGTGCCAGCAGTCCGACTCCCGGGACAGGGTTCGGCACTGAAGCTTTCTTT
-	TRBV2	TRBJ2-7	TRBD1	CASSEGGGLYEQYF	TGTGCCAGCAGTGAAGGAGGGGGCCTCTACGAGCAGTACTTC
-	TRBV28	TRBJ1-5	TRBD1	CASSLWTGSNQPQHF	TGTGCCAGCAGTTTATGGACAGGGAGCAATCAGCCCCAGCATTTT
once	TRBV6-5	TRBJ2-7	TRBD1	CASSSWTGNSDEQYF	TGTGCCAGCAGCTCCTGGACAGGGAATTCGGACGAGCAGTACTTC
-	TRBV7-9	TRBJ1-5	-	CASSSGIGDYSNQPQHF	TGTGCCAGCAGCTCGGGGATAGGGGACTATAGCAATCAGCCCCAGCATTTT
-	TRBV19	TRBJ1-1	TRBD1	CASKLTGGGDTEAFF	TGTGCCAGTAAACTAACAGGGGGCGGTGACACTGAAGCTTTCTTT
-	TRBV6-5	TRBJ1-1	-	CASRLMGGVGTEAFF	TGTGCCAGCAGACTGATGGGGGGAGTGGGCACTGAAGCTTTCTTT
-	TRBV11-3	TRBJ2-1	TRBD2	CASSLDRGSGRSPLHNEQFF	TGTGCCAGCAGCTTAGATCGGGGTAGCGGGAGGTCCCCTCTCCACAATGAGCAGTTCTTC
-	TRBV28	TRBJ2-5	-	CASRGWRTAVQETQYF	TGTGCCAGCCGAGGCTGGAGGACCGCCGTCCAAGAGACCCAGTACTTC
-	TRBV4-1	TRBJ2-1	TRBD2	CASSQLGLAGVNEQFF	TGCGCCAGCAGCCAATTAGGACTAGCGGGAGTGAATGAGCAGTTCTTC
few	TRBV25-1	TRBJ1-5	-	CASTTGVNQPQHF	TGTGCCAGCACGACAGGAGTAAATCAGCCCCAGCATTTT
few	TRBV19	TRBJ1-6	TRBD1	CASRDLFDRGNSPLHF	TGTGCCAGTAGGGATCTATTCGACAGGGGGAATTCACCCCTCCACTTT
few	TRBV19	TRBJ2-7	TRBD1	CASSWDRDYEQYF	TGTGCCAGTAGTTGGGACAGGGACTACGAGCAGTACTTC
few	TRBV27	TRBJ1-1	TRBD1	CASSFLDRGWTEAFF	TGTGCCAGCAGTTTCTTGGACAGGGGGTGGACTGAAGCTTTCTTT
-	TRBV5-4	TRBJ2-7	TRBD2	CASSPGTRVSYEQYF	TGTGCCAGCAGCCCCGGGACTAGGGTCTCCTACGAGCAGTACTTC
-	TRBV15	TRBJ1-6	-	CATSRETVYNSPLHF	TGTGCCACCAGCAGAGAAACGGTTTATAATTCACCCCTCCACTTT
-	TRBV7-9	TRBJ2-5	-	CASSPQGPETQYF	TGTGCCAGCAGCCCACAGGGTCCAGAGACCCAGTACTTC
-	TRBV5-1	TRBJ1-2	-	CASSLGTANYGYTF	TGCGCCAGCAGCTTGGGGACAGCCAACTATGGCTACACCTTC
-	TRBV6-5	TRBJ2-7	-	CASSYSGGEQYF	TGTGCCAGCAGTTACTCCGGAGGCGAGCAGTACTTC
-	TRBV11-3	TRBJ2-1	-	CASNRGGTYNEQFF	TGTGCCAGCAACAGGGGGGGAACCTACAATGAGCAGTTCTTC
-	TRBV30	TRBJ2-1	TRBD2	CAWANSWAAGVSWEQFF	TGTGCCTGGGCTAATAGTTGGGCAGCGGGAGTTTCATGGGAGCAGTTCTTC